The 32 T cell receptor beta chains below were found in one sample sequenced in a study of a mutant IDH1 vaccine in newly diagnosed glioma. Time point meaning: week 47, end of study. The content of each vaccine dose was 300 ug of mutant IDH1 20-mer peptide, and topical imiquimod accompanied it. No cognate antigen is known for these TCRs. The assay was immunoSEQ multiplex PCR, and TCRdb's table has in-frame clones only and misses some. Of some 31,000 clones in the sample, around 82% are singletons; the top ten hold approximately 28%. The material was PBMCs, obtained from a glioma patient whose treatment included an IDH1 peptide vaccine. The receptors were gathered from a man under 40 with glioma.

This chain links TRBV7-2 with TRBJ2-7; TRBD1 aligns across 7 bases. There are 13 residues in the CDR3. Germline loops: CDR1 SGHTA, CDR2 FQGNSA. The V segment lost 2 bases and the J segment 9 bases; nucleotides outside the gene matches: 7. CDR3 bases: TGTGCCAGCAGCTTACGCACAGGGGAAGCGCAGTACTTC. It is translated as CASSLRTGEAQYF.

The V gene is TRBV9, the J gene TRBJ2-1; 8 bases are a match to TRBD2. The germline V gene encodes CDR1 SGDLS and CDR2 YYNGEE. V trimming: 0 bases; J trimming: 5 bases; junction bases outside the gene matches: 1. The CDR3 totals 14 residues. The CDR3 coding sequence is TGTGCCAGCAGCGTAGCGGGGGGGAACAATGAGCAGTTCTTC. Protein product: CASSVAGGNNEQFF.

The chain combines TRBV5-1 with TRBJ1-1; TRBD1 matches 7 bases. This CDR3 comprises 15 residues. CDR1 is SGHRS, CDR2 YFSETQ, per germline. Unmatched junction bases numbered 3, after V lost 0 bases and J lost 1 base. Here the CDR3 reads CASSLEGQSNTEAFF. DNA of the CDR3: TGCGCCAGCAGCTTGGAGGGACAGTCGAACACTGAAGCTTTCTTT.

V gene TRBV19 combines with J gene TRBJ1-1; 10 bases align to TRBD1. This CDR3 spans 17 amino acids. The V gene end was trimmed by 6 bases and the J gene end by 1 base; junction bases not matched to a gene: 11. Germline CDR1 is LNHDA and CDR2 is SQIVND (reference sequence). The CDR3 DNA is TGTGCCAGTAGGGGTCCGGGGGACAGGGGAAAGAACACTGAAGCTTTCTTT. Amino acid sequence: CASRGPGDRGKNTEAFF.

The chain joins TRBV10-2 to TRBJ1-3; 7 bases match TRBD1. This CDR3 has 14 amino acids. CDR1 is WSHSY, CDR2 SAAADI, per germline. The trim removed 8 bases at V and 0 bases at J, leaving 4 bases unmatched. In nucleotides, the CDR3 is TGCGCCAGCGAATCAGGGGGCTCTGGAAACACCATATATTTT. Protein sequence: CASESGGSGNTIYF.

The V call is TRBV9, the J call TRBJ2-3; 9 nucleotides align to TRBD2. The germline gives CDR1 SGDLS, CDR2 YYNGEE. The CDR3 consists of 17 residues. J was trimmed by 1 base and V by 0 bases; bases with no gene match: 6. CDR3 sequence (DNA): TGTGCCAGCAGCGTAGACGTATTAGCGGGAGGCACAGATACGCAGTATTTT. Its protein is CASSVDVLAGGTDTQYF.

V and J are TRBV5-5 and TRBJ2-5; 8 bases fit TRBD1. Trimming cost V 4 bases and J 5 bases; bases outside gene matches: 10. Germline CDR1 SGHKS, CDR2 YYEKEE (reference sequence). This CDR3 contains 15 residues. CDR3 protein: CASSLWTGFQETQYF. The CDR3 nucleotides are TGTGCCAGCAGCCTATGGACAGGGTTCCAGGAGACCCAGTACTTC.

This chain uses TRBV27 with TRBJ2-6, with 9 bases matching TRBD1. Germline CDR1 MNHEY, CDR2 SMNVEV (reference sequence). J was trimmed by 2 bases and V by 1 base; bases with no gene match: 9. CDR3 size: 19 residues. CDR3 in DNA: TGTGCCAGCAGTTTATTGGGACAGGGTCGGCTAGCTGGGGCCAACGTCCTGACTTTC. Protein: CASSLLGQGRLAGANVLTF.

V is TRBV29-1 and J is TRBJ2-2; 11 bases fit TRBD1. The CDR3 spans 16 residues. V dropped 4 bases and J dropped 6; count of bases not matched to a gene: 10. In germline, CDR1 is SQVTM, CDR2 ANQGSEA. The CDR3 loop is CSVVNRDRGGAGELFF. In DNA form, the CDR3 reads TGCAGCGTTGTGAATCGGGACAGGGGGGGTGCCGGGGAGCTGTTTTTT.

In this sample, this clone turned up a few times. DNA for the CDR3: TGTGCCAGCAGCCCACTGAGCGGGAGGGCAACAGATACGCAGTATTTT. Translated, it gives CASSPLSGRATDTQYF. V usage is TRBV4-2 and J usage is TRBJ2-3; 10 bases are shared with TRBD2. Looked up from germline, CDR1 is LGHNA and CDR2 is YNFKEQ. The V segment lost 4 bases and the J segment 3 bases; nucleotides outside the gene matches: 7. The length of the CDR3 is 16 residues.

The V gene is TRBV14, the J gene TRBJ2-5; TRBD2 matches 11 bases. Trimming cost V 0 bases and J 5 bases; bases outside gene matches: 8. This CDR3 spans 17 amino acids. The V gene's germline CDR1 is SGHDN and CDR2 FVKESK. The CDR3 is CASSQDHLAGGQETQYF. DNA of the CDR3: TGTGCCAGCAGCCAAGATCACTTAGCGGGGGGGCAGGAGACCCAGTACTTC.

The chain combines TRBV10-3 with TRBJ1-1; D is undetermined. Germline V gene lookup returns CDR1 ENHRY and CDR2 SYGVKD. The CDR3 is 12 residues long. With 10 bases removed from V and 1 base from J, the gap between germline ends came to 10 bases. The CDR3 loop reads CATGPPNTEAFF. The CDR3 DNA follows: TGTGCCACCGGACCGCCGAACACTGAAGCTTTCTTT.

This clone showed up just once. The chain links TRBV28 to TRBJ1-1; TRBD1 is a possible D gene (5 bases). CDR1 and CDR2 from the germline V gene are MDHEN and SYDVKM. The length of the CDR3 is 15 residues. Deletions cut 1 base from V and 11 bases from J, with 20 bases between. The CDR3 reads CASSLLSGGRIAAFF. In nucleotides, the CDR3 is TGTGCCAGCAGTTTATTATCGGGGGGGAGGATTGCTGCTTTCTTT. The full variable domain, its missing parts supplied by reference TRBV28 and TRBJ1-1, is DVKVTQSSRYLVKRTGEKVFLECVQDMDHENMFWYRQDPGLGLRLIYFSYDVKMKEKGDIPEGYSVSREKKERFSLILESASTNQTSMYLCASSLLSGGRIAAFFGQGTRLTVV.

The gene calls are TRBV6-6 and TRBJ2-2, with D perhaps TRBD1 (6 bases). V was pared by 6 bases and J by 5 bases, with 10 bases between. CDR3 length equals 13 residues. Germline V lookup: CDR1 MNHNY, CDR2 SVGAGI (reference sequence). The CDR3 loop is CASRGGYTGELFF. As DNA, the CDR3 is TGTGCCAGCAGAGGGGGTTATACCGGGGAGCTGTTTTTT.

This chain connects TRBV30 to TRBJ1-4; a weak D match, TRBD1 (5 bases). This CDR3 is built from 16 residues. Per germline, CDR1 GTSNPN and CDR2 SVGIG (reference sequence). V lost 0 bases to trimming and J lost 7 bases, with 18 bases between them. CDR3 in amino acids: CAWSVPAGGGIEKLFF. The DNA of the CDR3 is TGTGCCTGGAGTGTCCCCGCGGGGGGGGGAATTGAAAAACTGTTTTTT.

V and J are TRBV2 and TRBJ1-5; 9 nucleotides agree with TRBD1. The CDR3 loop spans 16 amino acids. Per germline, CDR1 SNHLY and CDR2 FYNNEI. The trim removed 6 bases at V and 0 bases at J, leaving 6 bases unmatched. The chain's CDR3 is CASRDRGPYSNQPQHF. In nucleotides, the CDR3 is TGTGCCAGCAGGGACAGGGGTCCTTATAGCAATCAGCCCCAGCATTTT.

This CDR3 reads CASSLPTRNEQFF. CDR3 coding DNA: TGTGCCAGCAGCCTACCCACACGAAATGAGCAGTTCTTC. The chain is built from TRBV5-4 and TRBJ2-1, with unresolved D. Germline V lookup: CDR1 SGHNT, CDR2 YYREEE (reference sequence). CDR3 size: 13 residues. The ends were cut back, 4 bases at V and 7 bases at J, with 12 bases in the middle.

The gene calls are TRBV10-3 and TRBJ2-2, with 12 bases lining up with TRBD2. J gave up 1 base and V 6 bases, and 6 bases lay outside the gene matches. CDR3 length equals 17 residues. In germline, CDR1 is ENHRY, CDR2 SYGVKD. This chain's CDR3 is CAISDLLAGGNTGELFF. CDR3 bases: TGTGCCATCAGCGACCTACTAGCGGGAGGGAACACCGGGGAGCTGTTTTTT.

V usage is TRBV19 and J usage is TRBJ2-5, with TRBD2 as a possible D gene (7 bases). The CDR3 spans 13 residues. V lost 8 bases and J 1 base, leaving 11 bases between the germline ends. CDR1 and CDR2 (germline): LNHDA, SQIVND (reference sequence). The CDR3 spells CASQAGAQETQYF. The CDR3, as DNA: TGTGCCAGTCAGGCGGGGGCCCAAGAGACCCAGTACTTC.

The V call is TRBV19, the J call TRBJ2-2, with 7 bases lining up with TRBD2. The trim removed 3 bases at V and 1 base at J, leaving 11 bases unmatched. In germline, CDR1 is LNHDA, CDR2 SQIVND (reference sequence). The CDR3 runs to 18 residues. The CDR3, as DNA: TGTGCCAGTAGTATGGGGAGTAGCGGGCGTTGGAACACCGGGGAGCTGTTTTTT. Translation: CASSMGSSGRWNTGELFF.

J is TRBJ2-3 and V is TRBV18; D might be TRBD1 or TRBD2, each matching 5 bases. V lost 1 base and J lost 6, with 8 bases in between. The CDR3 runs 13 residues. CDR1 and CDR2 from the germline V gene are KGHSH and LQKENI. The CDR3 nucleotides read TGTGCCAGCTCACCACTAGAGGGGGATACGCAGTATTTT. This codes for CASSPLEGDTQYF. Looking up the rest from reference TRBV18 and TRBJ2-3 gives the full variable domain: NAGVMQNPRHLVRRRGQEARLRCSPMKGHSHVYWYRQLPEEGLKFMVYLQKENIIDESGMPKERFSAEFPKEGPSILRIQQVVRGDSAAYFCASSPLEGDTQYFGPGTRLTVL.

The genes are TRBV5-4 and TRBJ2-5; 7 bases are a match to TRBD1. Germline V gene sequence: CDR1 SGHNT, CDR2 YYREEE (reference sequence). This CDR3 spans 15 amino acids. With 0 bases clipped from V and 2 bases from J, the junction kept 4 bases outside the gene matches. DNA for the CDR3: TGTGCCAGCAGCTTGGTAATACAGGGGCAAGAGACCCAGTACTTC. It is translated as CASSLVIQGQETQYF.

This rearrangement joins TRBV9 to TRBJ2-3; 9 bases line up with TRBD1. Germline CDR1 is SGDLS and CDR2 is YYNGEE. The J segment lost 5 bases and the V segment lost 2 bases, leaving 6 bases of the junction unmatched. The CDR3 consists of 15 residues. The CDR3, as DNA: TGTGCCAGCAGCGTTCAGACAGGGGGAGGAGATACGCAGTATTTT. Protein product: CASSVQTGGGDTQYF.

This clone was picked up one time. The V call is TRBV6-1, the J call TRBJ2-5; D is undetermined. The CDR3 consists of 11 residues. Germline loops: CDR1 MNHNS, CDR2 SASEGT. With 1 base removed from V and 5 bases from J, the gap between germline ends came to 2 bases. The CDR3, as DNA: TGTGCCAGCAGTGAAGTGGAGACCCAGTACTTC. Protein product: CASSEVETQYF.

The J gene is TRBJ2-1, the V gene TRBV5-1; 9 bases agree with TRBD2. V was clipped by 4 bases and J by 8 bases; unmatched bases: 4. CDR3 length: 13 amino acids. Germline CDR1 and CDR2: SGHRS and YFSETQ. As DNA, the CDR3 is TGCGCCAGCAGCACGGGACTAGCCGATGAGCAGTTCTTC. It yields the protein CASSTGLADEQFF.

This chain joins TRBV5-1 and TRBJ1-1; D is possibly TRBD1 (6 bases). Germline-derived CDR1 and CDR2 are SGHRS and YFSETQ. Trimming removed 0 bases at V and 0 bases at J, with 12 bases between. The CDR3 is 16 amino acids. The CDR3 here is CASSLVGGRMNTEAFF. CDR3 DNA sequence: TGCGCCAGCAGCTTGGTAGGGGGGAGGATGAACACTGAAGCTTTCTTT.

The chain combines TRBV14 with TRBJ2-7, with TRBD1 matching over 9 bases. V was clipped by 3 bases and J by 4 bases; unmatched bases: 7. Per the germline V gene, CDR1 is SGHDN and CDR2 is FVKESK. The CDR3 runs 15 residues. This chain's CDR3 is CASSHPGQGRYEQYF. CDR3 coding DNA: TGTGCCAGCAGCCACCCGGGACAGGGAAGATACGAGCAGTACTTC.

V is TRBV18 and J is TRBJ1-5; 7 positions agree with TRBD1. In germline, CDR1 is KGHSH, CDR2 LQKENI. The CDR3 contains 16 residues. V dropped 3 bases and J dropped 4; count of bases not matched to a gene: 9. CDR3: CASSPQGGPTNQPQHF. The CDR3 DNA sequence: TGTGCCAGCTCACCTCAGGGGGGTCCTACTAATCAGCCCCAGCATTTT.

The chain combines TRBV7-3 with TRBJ1-1; 7 bases line up with TRBD1. V shed 2 bases, J shed 2 bases, and the junction held 5 bases outside the gene matches. The CDR3 consists of 15 residues. CDR1 and CDR2 from the germline V gene are SGHTA and FQGTGA. The CDR3 loop reads CASSLGAGGNTEAFF. The DNA for the CDR3 is TGTGCCAGCAGCTTAGGGGCAGGGGGTAACACTGAAGCTTTCTTT.

The chain joins TRBV5-1 to TRBJ2-1; 8 bases agree with TRBD2. The CDR3 spans 15 residues. Trimming removed 4 bases from V and 6 bases from J; junction bases left unmatched: 9. CDR1 SGHRS and CDR2 YFSETQ come from the germline V gene. This chain's CDR3 is CASSVSGSSANEQFF. In DNA, the CDR3 is TGCGCCAGCAGCGTAAGCGGGAGTTCGGCCAATGAGCAGTTCTTC.

The chain employs TRBV19 and TRBJ1-5, with D uncertain. The CDR3 is 17 residues long. The V end was cut by 7 bases, the J end by 5 bases, with 24 bases between. The germline V gene encodes CDR1 LNHDA and CDR2 SQIVND (reference sequence). CDR3 DNA: TGTGCCAGTAACCCGTCCCAGCCGGGCGGAACGGATCAGCCCCAGCATTTT. Its protein is CASNPSQPGGTDQPQHF. The complete variable domain, with remaining parts taken from reference TRBV19 and TRBJ1-5, reads DGGITQSPKYLFRKEGQNVTLSCEQNLNHDAMYWYRQDPGQGLRLIYYSQIVNDFQKGDIAEGYSVSREKKESFPLTVTSAQKNPTAFYLCASNPSQPGGTDQPQHFGDGTRLSIL.

The chain links TRBV4-2 to TRBJ2-4, with D unclear. Trimming left V 0 bases short and J 1 base short, with 13 bases between. This CDR3 is built from 17 residues. Germline CDR1 reads LGHNA; CDR2 reads YNFKEQ. This CDR3 is CASSQDDDGVAKNIQYF. The DNA for the CDR3 is TGTGCCAGCAGCCAAGATGATGACGGCGTCGCCAAAAACATTCAGTACTTC.